The TCR beta chain under discussion was sequenced for a study of vaccination effects on CD4 cells after COVID-19. Notes on the study in general: Among infection- and vaccine-induced clones, marked clonal contraction occurred late after vaccination.

Trimming pared 3 bases from V and 2 bases from J, leaving 8 bases between. CDR3 length equals 13 residues. Germline V gene data show CDR1 as SGDLS and CDR2 as YYNGEE. Investigators separated out CD4+ T cells once around nine days of culture had passed. According to the study, vaccine recipients showed no prior SARS-CoV-2 infection and negative nucleocapsid antibodies. Half-medium replacement with IL-2 medium occurred on days 3 and 7. Turning to this clone: Its antigen is not identified.

TCRdb's copy holds only in-frame clones and misses some; the assay was immunoSEQ multiplex PCR. The sample holds about 74,000 clones, approximately 77% seen once. The chain recombines TRBV9 with TRBJ2-5; possible D gene TRBD2, 6 bases. The sample consisted of CD4+ T cells from PBMCs cultured without peptide, taken before COVID-19 vaccination. The TCR was taken from a human donor who received a COVID-19 vaccine. The CDR3 sequence: CASSGTTQETQYF. The DNA for the CDR3 is TGTGCCAGCAGCGGGACTACACAAGAGACCCAGTACTTC.